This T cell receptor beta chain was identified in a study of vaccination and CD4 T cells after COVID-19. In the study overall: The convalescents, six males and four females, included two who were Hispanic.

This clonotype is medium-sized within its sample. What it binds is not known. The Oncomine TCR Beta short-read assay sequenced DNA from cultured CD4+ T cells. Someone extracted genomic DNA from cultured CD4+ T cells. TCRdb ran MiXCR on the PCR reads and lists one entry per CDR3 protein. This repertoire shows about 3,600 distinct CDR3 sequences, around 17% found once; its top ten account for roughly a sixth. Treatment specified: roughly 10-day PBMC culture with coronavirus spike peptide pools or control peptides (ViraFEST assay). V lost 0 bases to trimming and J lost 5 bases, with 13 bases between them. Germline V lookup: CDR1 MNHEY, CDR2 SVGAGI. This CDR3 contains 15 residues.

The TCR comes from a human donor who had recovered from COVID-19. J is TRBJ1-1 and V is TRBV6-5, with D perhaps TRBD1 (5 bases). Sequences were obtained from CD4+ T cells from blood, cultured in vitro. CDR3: CASSYSLMGGTEAFF. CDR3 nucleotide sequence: TGTGCCAGCAGTTACTCTCTTATGGGGGGAACTGAAGCTTTCTTT.